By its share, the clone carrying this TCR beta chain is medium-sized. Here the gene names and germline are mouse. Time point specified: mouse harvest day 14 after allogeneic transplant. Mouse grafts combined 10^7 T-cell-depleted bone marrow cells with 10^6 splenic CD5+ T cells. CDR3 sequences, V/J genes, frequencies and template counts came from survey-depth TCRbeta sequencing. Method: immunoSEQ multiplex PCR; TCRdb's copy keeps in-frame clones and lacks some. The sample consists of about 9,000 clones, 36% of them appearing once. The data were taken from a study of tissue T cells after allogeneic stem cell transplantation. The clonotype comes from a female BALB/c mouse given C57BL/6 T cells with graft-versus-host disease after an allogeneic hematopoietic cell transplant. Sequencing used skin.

The sequenced CDR3 bases are TGTGCCAGCAGCCTCCGGGACAGGGCATATGAACAGTAC. Protein product: CASSLRDRAYEQY. The whole CDR3 sequence reads CASSLRDRAYEQYF. The chain carries TRBV26 and TRBJ2-7; TRBD1 matches at 9 bases. The read falls 1 residue short of the CDR3 end, and the missing part is taken from the germline J gene. From germline, CDR1 is KGHPV and CDR2 FQNQEV (reference sequence). Trimming removed 6 bases from V and 4 bases from J; junction bases left unmatched: 7. This CDR3 has 14 amino acids.